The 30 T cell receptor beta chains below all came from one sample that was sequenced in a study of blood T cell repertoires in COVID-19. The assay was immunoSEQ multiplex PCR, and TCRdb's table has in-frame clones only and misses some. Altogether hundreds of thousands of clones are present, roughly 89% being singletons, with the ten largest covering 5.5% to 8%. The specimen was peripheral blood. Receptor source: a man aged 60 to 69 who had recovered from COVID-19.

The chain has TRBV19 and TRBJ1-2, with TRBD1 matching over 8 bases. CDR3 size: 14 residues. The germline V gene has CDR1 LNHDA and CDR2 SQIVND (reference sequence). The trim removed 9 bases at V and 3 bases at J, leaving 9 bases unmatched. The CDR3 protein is CASHQDRVDYGYTF. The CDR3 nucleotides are TGTGCCAGCCACCAGGACAGGGTAGACTATGGCTACACCTTC.

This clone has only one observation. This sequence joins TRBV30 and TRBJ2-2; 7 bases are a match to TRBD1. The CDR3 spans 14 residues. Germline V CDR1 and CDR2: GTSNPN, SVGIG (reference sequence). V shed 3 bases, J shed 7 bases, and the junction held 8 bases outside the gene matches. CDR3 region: CAWSLRQGGGELFF. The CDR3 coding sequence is TGTGCCTGGAGCCTCCGACAGGGTGGCGGGGAGCTGTTTTTT.

The CDR3 coding sequence is TGTGCCAGCAGGGGACAGGGGGTAACTGAAGCTTTCTTT. Its protein product is CASRGQGVTEAFF. The chain recombines TRBV2 with TRBJ1-1; TRBD1 agrees at 11 bases. This CDR3 has 13 amino acids. Germline loops: CDR1 SNHLY, CDR2 FYNNEI. With 6 bases clipped from V and 5 bases from J, the junction kept 2 bases outside the gene matches.

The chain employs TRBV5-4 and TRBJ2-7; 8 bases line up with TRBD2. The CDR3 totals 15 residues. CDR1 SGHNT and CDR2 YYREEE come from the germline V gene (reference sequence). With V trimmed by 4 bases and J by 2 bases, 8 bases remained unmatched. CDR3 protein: CASSPGAGGTYEQYF. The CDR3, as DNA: TGTGCCAGCAGCCCCGGGGCGGGGGGAACCTACGAGCAGTACTTC.

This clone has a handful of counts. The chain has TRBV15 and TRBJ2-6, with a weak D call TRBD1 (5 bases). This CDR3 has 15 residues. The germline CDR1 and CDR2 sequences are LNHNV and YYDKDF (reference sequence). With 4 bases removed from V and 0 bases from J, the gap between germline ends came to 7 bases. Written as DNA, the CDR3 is TGTGCCACCAGCATCGACAGCTCTGGGGCCAACGTCCTGACTTTC. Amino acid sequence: CATSIDSSGANVLTF. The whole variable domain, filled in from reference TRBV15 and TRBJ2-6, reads DAMVIQNPRYQVTQFGKPVTLSCSQTLNHNVMYWYQQKSSQAPKLLFHYYDKDFNNEADTPDNFQSRRPNTSFCFLDIRSPGLGDTAMYLCATSIDSSGANVLTFGAGSRLTVL.

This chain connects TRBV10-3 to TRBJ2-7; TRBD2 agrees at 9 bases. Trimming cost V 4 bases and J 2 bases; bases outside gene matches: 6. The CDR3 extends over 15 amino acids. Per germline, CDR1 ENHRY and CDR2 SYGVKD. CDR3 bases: TGTGCCATCAGTGGAACGACTAGCGGAGCCTACGAGCAGTACTTC. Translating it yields CAISGTTSGAYEQYF.

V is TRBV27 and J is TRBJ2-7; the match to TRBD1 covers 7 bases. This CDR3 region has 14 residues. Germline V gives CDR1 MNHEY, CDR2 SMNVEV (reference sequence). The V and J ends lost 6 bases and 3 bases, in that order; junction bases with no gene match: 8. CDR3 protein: CASRTNRGIYEQYF. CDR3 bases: TGTGCCAGCAGAACTAACAGGGGTATCTACGAGCAGTACTTC.

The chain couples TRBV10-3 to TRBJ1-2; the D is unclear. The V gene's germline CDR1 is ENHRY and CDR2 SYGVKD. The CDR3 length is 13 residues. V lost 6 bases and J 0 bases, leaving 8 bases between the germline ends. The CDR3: CAISREANYGYTF. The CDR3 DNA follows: TGTGCCATCAGCCGGGAGGCTAACTATGGCTACACCTTC.

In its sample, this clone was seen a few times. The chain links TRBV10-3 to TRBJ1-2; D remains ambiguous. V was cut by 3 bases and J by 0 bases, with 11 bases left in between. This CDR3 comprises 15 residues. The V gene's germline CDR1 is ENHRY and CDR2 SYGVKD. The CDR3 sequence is CAISEVGGPNYGYTF. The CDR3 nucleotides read TGTGCCATCAGTGAAGTTGGAGGCCCTAACTATGGCTACACCTTC.

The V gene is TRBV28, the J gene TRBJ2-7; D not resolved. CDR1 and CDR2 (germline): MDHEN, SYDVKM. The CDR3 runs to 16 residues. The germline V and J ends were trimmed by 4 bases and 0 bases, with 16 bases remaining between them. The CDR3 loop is CASSYLSAVISYEQYF. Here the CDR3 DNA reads TGTGCCAGCAGTTATCTTTCCGCAGTTATCTCCTACGAGCAGTACTTC.

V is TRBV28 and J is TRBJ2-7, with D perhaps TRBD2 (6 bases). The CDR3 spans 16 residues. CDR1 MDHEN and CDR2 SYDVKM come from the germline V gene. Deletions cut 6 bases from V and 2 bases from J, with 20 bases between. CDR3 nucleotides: TGTGCCAGCAGGGAAAGTAGCGGAAGACGCCCCTACGAGCAGTACTTC. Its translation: CASRESSGRRPYEQYF.

CDR3 nucleotide sequence: TGTGCCAGCAGAGGTGGGGGGACTTACAATGAGCAGTTCTTC. This codes for CASRGGGTYNEQFF. The genes are TRBV6-5 and TRBJ2-1; tentative D call: TRBD2 (6 bases). The CDR3 sequence is 14 residues long. The germline V gene encodes CDR1 MNHEY and CDR2 SVGAGI. V was pared by 6 bases and J by 4 bases, with 13 bases between.

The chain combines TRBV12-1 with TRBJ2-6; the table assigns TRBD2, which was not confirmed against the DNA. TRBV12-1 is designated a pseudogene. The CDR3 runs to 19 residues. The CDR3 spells CASSLGGVFHNSGANVLTF. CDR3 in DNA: TGTGCCAGCAGCCTCGGGGGGGTCTTCCACAACTCTGGGGCCAACGTCCTGACTTTC.

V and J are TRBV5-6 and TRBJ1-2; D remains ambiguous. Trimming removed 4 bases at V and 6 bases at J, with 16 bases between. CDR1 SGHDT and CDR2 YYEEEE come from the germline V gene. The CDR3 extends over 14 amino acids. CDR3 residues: CASSTTPSGHGYTF. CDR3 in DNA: TGTGCCAGCAGCACCACCCCCAGTGGCCATGGCTACACCTTC.

CDR3: CASSSAGGSNTGELFF. In DNA form, the CDR3 reads TGCGCCAGCAGTTCAGCAGGAGGTTCGAACACCGGGGAGCTGTTTTTT. The V call is TRBV4-1, the J call TRBJ2-2; tentatively, D is TRBD2 (5 bases). Germline values: CDR1 MGHRA, CDR2 YSYEKL. Trimming stripped 6 bases from V and 0 bases from J, with 14 bases between. The CDR3 consists of 16 residues.

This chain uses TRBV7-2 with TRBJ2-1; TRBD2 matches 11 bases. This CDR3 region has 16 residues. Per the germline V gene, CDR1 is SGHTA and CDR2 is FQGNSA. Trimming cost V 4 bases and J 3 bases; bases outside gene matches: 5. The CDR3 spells CASSSRLAGFYNEQFF. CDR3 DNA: TGTGCCAGCAGCTCCCGACTAGCGGGGTTCTACAATGAGCAGTTCTTC.

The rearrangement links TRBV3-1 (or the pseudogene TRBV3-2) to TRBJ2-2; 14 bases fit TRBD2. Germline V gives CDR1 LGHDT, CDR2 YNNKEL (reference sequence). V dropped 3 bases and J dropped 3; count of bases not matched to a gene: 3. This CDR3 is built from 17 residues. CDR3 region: CASSQTSGGAHTGELFF. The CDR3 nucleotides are TGTGCCAGCAGCCAGACTAGCGGGGGGGCCCACACCGGGGAGCTGTTTTTT.

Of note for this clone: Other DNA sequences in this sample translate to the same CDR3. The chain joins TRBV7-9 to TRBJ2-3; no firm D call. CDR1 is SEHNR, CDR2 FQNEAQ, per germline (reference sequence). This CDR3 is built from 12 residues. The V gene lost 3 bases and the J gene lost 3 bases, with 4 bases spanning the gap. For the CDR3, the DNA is TGTGCCAGCAGCTTGAGTACAGATACGCAGTATTTT. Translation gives CASSLSTDTQYF. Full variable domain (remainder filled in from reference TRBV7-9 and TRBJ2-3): DTGVSQNPRHKITKRGQNVTFRCDPISEHNRLYWYRQTLGQGPEFLTYFQNEAQLEKSRLLSDRFSAERPKGSFSTLEIQRTEQGDSAMYLCASSLSTDTQYFGPGTRLTVL.

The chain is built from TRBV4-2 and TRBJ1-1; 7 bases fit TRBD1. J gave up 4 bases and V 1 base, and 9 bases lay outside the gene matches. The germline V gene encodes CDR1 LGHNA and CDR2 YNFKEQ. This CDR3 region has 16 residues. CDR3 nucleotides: TGTGCCAGCAGCCAAGGGGCGGGGCAGGGGGTCACTGAAGCTTTCTTT. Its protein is CASSQGAGQGVTEAFF.

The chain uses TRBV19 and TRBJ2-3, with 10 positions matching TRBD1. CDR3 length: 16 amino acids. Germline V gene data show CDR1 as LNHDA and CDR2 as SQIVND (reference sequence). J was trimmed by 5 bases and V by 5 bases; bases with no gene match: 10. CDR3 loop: CASSPHTGTGEDTQYF. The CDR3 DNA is TGTGCCAGTAGTCCGCATACCGGGACAGGGGAAGATACGCAGTATTTT.

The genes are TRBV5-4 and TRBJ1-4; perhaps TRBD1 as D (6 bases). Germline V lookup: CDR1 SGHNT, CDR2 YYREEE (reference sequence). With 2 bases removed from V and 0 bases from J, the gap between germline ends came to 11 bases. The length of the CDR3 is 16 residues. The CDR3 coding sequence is TGTGCCAGCAGCTTTACAGGGAGATCAACTAATGAAAAACTGTTTTTT. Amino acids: CASSFTGRSTNEKLFF.

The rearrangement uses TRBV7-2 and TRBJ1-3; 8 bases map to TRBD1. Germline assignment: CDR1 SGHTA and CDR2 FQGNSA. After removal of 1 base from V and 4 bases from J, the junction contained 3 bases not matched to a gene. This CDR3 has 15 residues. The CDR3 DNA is TGTGCCAGCAGCTTAGGCAGGGGGCAGGGAAACACCATATATTTT. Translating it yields CASSLGRGQGNTIYF.

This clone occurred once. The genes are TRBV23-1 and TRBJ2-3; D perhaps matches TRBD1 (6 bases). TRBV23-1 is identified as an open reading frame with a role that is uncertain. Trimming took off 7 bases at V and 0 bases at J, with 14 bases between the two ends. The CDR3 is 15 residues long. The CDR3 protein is CASTPGTTSTDTQYF. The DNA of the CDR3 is TGCGCCAGCACCCCCGGGACAACTAGCACAGATACGCAGTATTTT.

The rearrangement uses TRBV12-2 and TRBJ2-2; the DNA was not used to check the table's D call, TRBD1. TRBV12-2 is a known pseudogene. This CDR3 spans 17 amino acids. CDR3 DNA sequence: TGTGCAAGTCGCTTAGACTACGTGGCAGGGGAAACCGGGGAGCTGTTTTTT. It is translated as CASRLDYVAGETGELFF.

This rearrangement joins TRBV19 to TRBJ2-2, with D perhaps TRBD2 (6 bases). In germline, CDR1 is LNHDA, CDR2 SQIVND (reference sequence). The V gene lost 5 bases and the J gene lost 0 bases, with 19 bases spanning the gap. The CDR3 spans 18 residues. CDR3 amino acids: CASSLIPRGSANTGELFF. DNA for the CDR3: TGTGCCAGTAGTCTGATTCCCCGGGGGAGCGCGAACACCGGGGAGCTGTTTTTT.

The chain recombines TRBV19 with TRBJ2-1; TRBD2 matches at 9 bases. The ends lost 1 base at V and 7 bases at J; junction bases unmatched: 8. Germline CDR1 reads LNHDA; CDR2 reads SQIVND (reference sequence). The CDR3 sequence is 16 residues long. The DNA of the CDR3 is TGTGCCAGTAGTATAGGACTAGCGGACATACGGAATGAGCAGTTCTTC. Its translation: CASSIGLADIRNEQFF.

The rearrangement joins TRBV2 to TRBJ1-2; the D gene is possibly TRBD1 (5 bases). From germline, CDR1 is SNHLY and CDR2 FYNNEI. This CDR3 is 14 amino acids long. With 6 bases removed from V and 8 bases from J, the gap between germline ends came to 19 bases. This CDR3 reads CASRPDMTARGYTF. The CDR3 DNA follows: TGTGCCAGCAGGCCGGACATGACCGCTCGGGGCTACACCTTC.

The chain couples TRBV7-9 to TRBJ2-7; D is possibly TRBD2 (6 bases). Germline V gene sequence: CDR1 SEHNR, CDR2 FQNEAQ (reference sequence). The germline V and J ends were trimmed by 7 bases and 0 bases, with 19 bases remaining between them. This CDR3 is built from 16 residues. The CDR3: CASTHRDAGISYEQYF. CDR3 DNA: TGTGCCAGCACCCACCGCGATGCGGGGATCTCCTACGAGCAGTACTTC.

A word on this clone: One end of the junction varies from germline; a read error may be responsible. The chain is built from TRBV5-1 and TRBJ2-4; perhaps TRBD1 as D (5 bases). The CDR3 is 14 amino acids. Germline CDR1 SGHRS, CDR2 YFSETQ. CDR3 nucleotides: TGCGCCAGCAGATTGGCGGTGACAGAAAACATTCAGTACTTC. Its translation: CASRLAVTENIQYF. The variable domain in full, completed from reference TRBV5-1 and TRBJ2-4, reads KAGVTQTPRYLIKTRGQQVTLSCSPISGHRSVSWYQQTPGQGLQFLFEYFSETQRNKGNFPGRFSGRQFSNSRSEMNVSTLELGDSALYLCASRLAVTENIQYFGAGTRLSVL.

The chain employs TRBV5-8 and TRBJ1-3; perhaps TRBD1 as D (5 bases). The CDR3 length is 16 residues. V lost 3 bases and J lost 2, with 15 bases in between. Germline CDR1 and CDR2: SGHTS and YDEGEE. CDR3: CASSSGQVLTGNTIYF. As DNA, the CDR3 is TGTGCCAGCAGCTCTGGACAAGTCCTAACTGGAAACACCATATATTTT. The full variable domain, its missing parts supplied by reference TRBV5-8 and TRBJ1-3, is EAGVTQSPTHLIKTRGQQATLRCSPISGHTSVYWYQQALGLGLQFLLWYDEGEERNRGNFPPRFSGRQFPNYSSELNVNALELEDSALYLCASSSGQVLTGNTIYFGEGSWLTVV.